This T cell receptor (beta chain) derives from a study of Graves' ophthalmopathy and Graves' hyperthyroidism. The J segment lost 8 bases and the V segment lost 4 bases, leaving 4 bases of the junction unmatched. Germline V CDR1 and CDR2: SNHLY, FYNNEI. CDR3 length equals 12 residues. Investigators amplified TCR beta CDR3 regions from RNA transcripts. The library came from an HTBI-primed first-round RT-PCR and a second-round multiplex PCR. TCRdb re-derived calls from the multiplex PCR reads in MiXCR, one entry per CDR3 protein. The sample lists 500,000 to 700,000 distinct CDR3 sequences, about 35% seen once, with around 4% in the top ten. Patients were diagnosed from clinical symptoms, serum thyroxine, TRAb, thyroid ultrasound and orbital computed tomography.

The sample taken for sequencing was peripheral blood or thyroid tissue (not recorded which). This clonotype was obtained from an adult man with Graves' hyperthyroidism. V is TRBV2 and J is TRBJ1-2, with TRBD1 matching 7 bases. CDR3 bases: TGTGCCAGCAGTGCCCAGGGGGAAGGCTACACCTTC. Its translation: CASSAQGEGYTF.